The 5 T cell receptor beta chains below were found in one sample sequenced in a study of response to subunit inactivated influenza vaccine. TCRdb recomputed calls from the RT-PCR reads with MiXCR, one row per CDR3 protein. This sample yields a few hundred thousand distinct CDR3 sequences, of which around a fifth are seen a single time; 9.5% to 13% belongs to the top ten. The sample consisted of PBMCs from blood, taken about 19 months after vaccination. The receptors stem from a man aged 50 to 69 who received an inactivated influenza vaccine.

CDR3 region: CSATRTPKSSGYTF. In nucleotides, the CDR3 is TGCAGTGCTACCCGGACACCTAAATCATCTGGCTACACCTTC. This chain links TRBV20-1 with TRBJ1-2; perhaps TRBD1 as D (5 bases). Deletions cut 4 bases from V and 7 bases from J, with 19 bases between. There are 14 residues in the CDR3. The V gene's germline CDR1 is DFQATT and CDR2 SNEGSKA (reference sequence).

The chain carries TRBV5-1 and TRBJ2-1; 12 bases fit TRBD2. Germline V gene sequence: CDR1 SGHRS, CDR2 YFSETQ. Trimming at V came to 4 bases and at J to 8 bases, leaving 7 bases not matched to a gene. This CDR3 comprises 15 residues. CDR3 loop: CASSRTSGGMDEQFF. CDR3 sequence (DNA): TGCGCCAGCAGCCGAACTAGCGGGGGGATGGATGAGCAGTTCTTC.

J is TRBJ2-7 and V is TRBV12-3 or TRBV12-4; D is ambiguous. V dropped 5 bases and J dropped 5 bases, with 13 bases sitting between them. This CDR3 contains 13 residues. This CDR3 is CASSAVFGNEQYF. CDR3 in DNA: TGTGCCAGCAGTGCGGTATTTGGGAACGAGCAGTACTTC.

The CDR3 loop is CASSRTGGLAGVRQGEQFF. CDR3 sequence (DNA): TGTGCCAGCAGCCGGACAGGGGGCCTAGCGGGAGTAAGACAGGGTGAGCAGTTCTTC. This chain connects TRBV11-1 to TRBJ2-1, with D perhaps matching TRBD1 (11 bases). The germline V gene has CDR1 SGHAT and CDR2 FQDESV (reference sequence). The CDR3 covers 19 residues. Trimming took off 5 bases at V and 9 bases at J, with 32 bases between the two ends.

This clonotype was recorded a few times. The V call is TRBV15, the J call TRBJ2-5; 7 positions match TRBD2. This CDR3 is built from 14 residues. V gave up 1 base and J gave up 4 bases; unmatched junction bases: 3. The V gene's germline CDR1 is LNHNV and CDR2 YYDKDF (reference sequence). In DNA, the CDR3 is TGTGCCACCAGCAGAGTGGGGAGGGGAGAGACCCAGTACTTC. Translating gives CATSRVGRGETQYF.